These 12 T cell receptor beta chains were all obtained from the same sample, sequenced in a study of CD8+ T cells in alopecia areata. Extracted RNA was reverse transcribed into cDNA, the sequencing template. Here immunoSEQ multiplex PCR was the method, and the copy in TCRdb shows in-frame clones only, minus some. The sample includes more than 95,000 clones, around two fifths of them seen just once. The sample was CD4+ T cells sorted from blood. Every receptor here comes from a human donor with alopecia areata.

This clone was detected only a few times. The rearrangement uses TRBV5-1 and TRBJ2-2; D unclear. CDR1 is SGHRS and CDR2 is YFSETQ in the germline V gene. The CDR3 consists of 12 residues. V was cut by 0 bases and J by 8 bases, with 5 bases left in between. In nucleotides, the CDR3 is TGCGCCAGCAGCTTGGTCGCGGGGGAGCTGTTTTTT. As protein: CASSLVAGELFF.

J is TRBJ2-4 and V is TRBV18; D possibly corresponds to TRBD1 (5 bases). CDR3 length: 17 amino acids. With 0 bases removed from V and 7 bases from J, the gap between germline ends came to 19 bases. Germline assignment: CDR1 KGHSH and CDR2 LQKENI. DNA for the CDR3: TGTGCCAGCTCACCACCGCGGCAGGGCCCCTTTGGTAACATTCAGTACTTC. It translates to CASSPPRQGPFGNIQYF.

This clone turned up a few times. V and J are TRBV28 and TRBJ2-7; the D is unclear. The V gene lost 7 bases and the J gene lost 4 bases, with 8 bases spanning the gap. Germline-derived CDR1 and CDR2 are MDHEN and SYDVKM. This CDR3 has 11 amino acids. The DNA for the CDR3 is TGTGCCAGCAAGACTCGGTACGAGCAGTACTTC. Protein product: CASKTRYEQYF.

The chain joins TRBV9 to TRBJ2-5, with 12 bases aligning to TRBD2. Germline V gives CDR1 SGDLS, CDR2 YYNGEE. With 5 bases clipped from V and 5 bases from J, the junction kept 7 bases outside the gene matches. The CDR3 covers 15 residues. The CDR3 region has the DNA TGTGCCAGCAGTGCGACTAGCGGGAGCGGCGAGACCCAGTACTTC. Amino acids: CASSATSGSGETQYF.

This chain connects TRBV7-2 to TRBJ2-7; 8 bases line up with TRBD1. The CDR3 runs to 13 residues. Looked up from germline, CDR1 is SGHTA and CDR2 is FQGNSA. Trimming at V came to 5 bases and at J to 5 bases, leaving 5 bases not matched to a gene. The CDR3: CASSTRTGNEQYF. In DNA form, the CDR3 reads TGTGCCAGCAGCACCCGGACAGGGAACGAGCAGTACTTC.

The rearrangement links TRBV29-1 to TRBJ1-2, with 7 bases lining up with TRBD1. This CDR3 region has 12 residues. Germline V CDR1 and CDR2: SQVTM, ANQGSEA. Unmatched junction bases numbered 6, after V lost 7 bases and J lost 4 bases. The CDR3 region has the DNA TGCAGCGACGAACAGGGGAGCTATGGCTACACCTTC. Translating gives CSDEQGSYGYTF.

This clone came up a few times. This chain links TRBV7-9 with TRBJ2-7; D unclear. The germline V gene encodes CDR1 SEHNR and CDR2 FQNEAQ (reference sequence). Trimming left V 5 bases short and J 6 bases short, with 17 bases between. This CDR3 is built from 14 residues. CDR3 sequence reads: CASSLLYGLGEQYF. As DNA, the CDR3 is TGTGCCAGCAGCCTACTTTACGGCCTCGGCGAGCAGTACTTC.

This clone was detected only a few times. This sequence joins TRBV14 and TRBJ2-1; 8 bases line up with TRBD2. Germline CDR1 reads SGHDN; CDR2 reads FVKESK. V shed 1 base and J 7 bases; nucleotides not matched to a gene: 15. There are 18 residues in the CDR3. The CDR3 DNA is TGTGCCAGCAGCCAAGGGGGGCGACTAGCGCAAGGAAAGAATGAGCAGTTCTTC. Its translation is CASSQGGRLAQGKNEQFF.

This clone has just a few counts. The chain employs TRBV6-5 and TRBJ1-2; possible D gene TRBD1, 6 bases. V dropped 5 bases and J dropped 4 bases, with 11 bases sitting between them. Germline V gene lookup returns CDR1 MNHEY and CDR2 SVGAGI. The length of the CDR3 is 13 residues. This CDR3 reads CASSPTGVYGYTF. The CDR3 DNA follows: TGTGCCAGCAGTCCGACAGGCGTCTATGGCTACACCTTC.

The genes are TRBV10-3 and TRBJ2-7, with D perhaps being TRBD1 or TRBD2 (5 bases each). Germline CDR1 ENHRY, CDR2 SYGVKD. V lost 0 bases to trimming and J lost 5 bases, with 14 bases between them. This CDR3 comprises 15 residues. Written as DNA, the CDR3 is TGTGCCATCAGTGAGTCTGGTGGGGGAAGCAACGAGCAGTACTTC. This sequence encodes CAISESGGGSNEQYF.

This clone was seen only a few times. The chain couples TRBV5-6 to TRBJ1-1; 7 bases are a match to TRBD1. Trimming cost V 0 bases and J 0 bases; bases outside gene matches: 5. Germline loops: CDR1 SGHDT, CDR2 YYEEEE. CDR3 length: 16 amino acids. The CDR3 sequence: CASSLDKGQLNTEAFF. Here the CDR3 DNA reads TGTGCCAGCAGCTTGGATAAGGGACAGCTGAACACTGAAGCTTTCTTT.

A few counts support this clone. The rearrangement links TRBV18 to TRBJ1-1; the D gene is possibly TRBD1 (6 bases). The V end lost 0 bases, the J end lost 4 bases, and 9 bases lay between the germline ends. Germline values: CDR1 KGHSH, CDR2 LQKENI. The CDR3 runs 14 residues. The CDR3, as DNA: TGTGCCAGCTCACCACCGGGGGGGGCCACTGAAGCTTTCTTT. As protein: CASSPPGGATEAFF. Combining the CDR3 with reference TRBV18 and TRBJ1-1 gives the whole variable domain NAGVMQNPRHLVRRRGQEARLRCSPMKGHSHVYWYRQLPEEGLKFMVYLQKENIIDESGMPKERFSAEFPKEGPSILRIQQVVRGDSAAYFCASSPPGGATEAFFGQGTRLTVV.